This record concerns one T cell receptor beta chain sequence. What it recognizes is unknown. CDR1 is LGHNA, CDR2 YNFKEQ, per germline. CDR3 length: 17 residues. Trimming at V came to 1 base and at J to 0 bases, leaving 3 bases not matched to a gene. The PCR contained 60 Vbeta and 13 Jbeta primers. Libraries were prepared by immunoSEQ multiplex PCR; TCRdb keeps only in-frame clonotypes and omits some of them. Of about 150,000 clones in the sample, around 75% are singletons; the top ten hold over 6.5%. This specimen comes from a study of cytomegalovirus exposure and HLA in healthy donors. Findings of the study overall: No immune exposure information besides CMV serostatus was available. HLA alleles showed associations with around 15,000 TCR beta sequences in a later analysis, at a 0.05 false discovery rate. Common viral pathogens (according to a later analysis) appeared linked to several of the most significant clusters. Presence/absence analysis assumed near-uniform sequencing depth across donors.

This TCR was sampled from a man younger than 45 in good health and CMV-seronegative. Sequencing was done on a sample of PBMCs. The genes are TRBV4-2 and TRBJ2-1, with 10 nucleotides matching TRBD2. For the CDR3, the DNA is TGTGCCAGCAGCCAAGTACTAGCGGGGAGCTCCTACAATGAGCAGTTCTTC. Translating it yields CASSQVLAGSSYNEQFF.